This is a list of T cell receptor beta chains from one sample in a study of CD8+ T cells in alopecia areata. The repertoire was sequenced with immunoSEQ multiplex PCR; TCRdb's copy has only in-frame clones and lacks some. The table records around 70,000 clones, 25% to 30% of them present only once. The specimen was CD8+ T cells sorted from blood, collected at week 4, from a patient treated with tofacitinib. These receptors all stem from a human donor with alopecia areata. The CDR3 runs from the conserved cysteine through the conserved F or W. A D gene is named only where the DNA matches it firmly. Size is stated for part of the rows, as once, few or many counts, or as a class when the clone is expanded.

D gene | J gene | clone size | V gene | CDR3 DNA | CDR3 protein
. | TRBJ2-7 | . | TRBV30 | TGTGCCTGGAGTGCAGGGATCTACGAGCAGTACTTC | CAWSAGIYEQYF
. | TRBJ2-7 | many | TRBV7-2 | TGTGCCAGCAGCCCGTCGACAGGACCCTACGAGCAGTACTTC | CASSPSTGPYEQYF
. | TRBJ2-3 | . | TRBV29-1 | TGCAGCGTTTTGGGGGGTAGCACAGATACGCAGTATTTT | CSVLGGSTDTQYF
. | TRBJ2-5 | . | TRBV6-1 | TGTGCCAGCGGCGGGACGAGGGAGACCCAGTACTTC | CASGGTRETQYF
. | TRBJ2-3 | . | TRBV11-2 | TGTGCCAGCAGCTTAGATTTTGCTAGTTACTCAGATACGCAGTATTTT | CASSLDFASYSDTQYF
. | TRBJ1-1 | . | TRBV27 | TGTGCCAGCAGTTTGGGGGGGAGCGCTGAAGCTTTCTTT | CASSLGGSAEAFF
. | TRBJ2-3 | . | TRBV2 | TGTGCCAGCAGTGAAGAGCCCCGCACAGATACGCAGTATTTT | CASSEEPRTDTQYF
. | TRBJ2-7 | . | TRBV30 | TGTGCCTGGACGGGACGGAGCTACGAGCAGTACTTC | CAWTGRSYEQYF
. | TRBJ2-1 | medium-sized | TRBV19 | TGTGCCAGTAGTATAGCAGGGAAACACAATGAGCAGTTCTTC | CASSIAGKHNEQFF
. | TRBJ2-5 | . | TRBV7-4 | TGTGCCAGCAGCTTAGAAGGGTTTGAGACCCAGTACTTC | CASSLEGFETQYF
. | TRBJ1-5 | . | TRBV27 | TGTGCCAGCAGTTTGAAGAGCAATCAGCCCCAGCATTTT | CASSLKSNQPQHF
. | TRBJ2-1 | . | TRBV27 | TGTGCCAGCAGGGCCCCGGGGGCCTTCTACAATGAGCAGTTCTTC | CASRAPGAFYNEQFF
. | TRBJ2-2 | many | TRBV18 | TGTGCCAGCTCACCACCGAACACCGGGGAGCTGTTTTTT | CASSPPNTGELFF
. | TRBJ2-6 | few | TRBV15 | TGTGCCACCAGCAGAGACATCTCTGGGGCCAACGTCCTGACTTTC | CATSRDISGANVLTF
. | TRBJ2-5 | . | TRBV29-1 | TGCAGCGTTGAAAGTCTAGAGACCCAGTACTTC | CSVESLETQYF
TRBD1 | TRBJ1-2 | . | TRBV29-1 | TGCAGCGTAACCGGACAGGGATTGAATGGCTACACCTTC | CSVTGQGLNGYTF
. | TRBJ2-5 | once | TRBV7-2 | TGTGCCAGCAGCGGGCAGGGGTACCAAGAGACCCAGTACTTC | CASSGQGYQETQYF
. | TRBJ2-1 | . | TRBV9 | TGTGCCAGCAGCACAGGGGCGCTAGCGAATGAGCAGTTCTTC | CASSTGALANEQFF
. | TRBJ2-3 | . | TRBV6-5 | TGTGCCAGCAGTTACGGTGCGCGGGTCCCCACAGATACGCAGTATTTT | CASSYGARVPTDTQYF
. | TRBJ2-1 | . | TRBV14 | TGTGCCAGCAGCCAAGATGTGGTCACCGATGAGCAGTTCTTC | CASSQDVVTDEQFF
. | TRBJ2-6 | few | TRBV9 | TGTGCCAGCAGCGTAGAAGTAGGACTTCCTGGGGCCAACGTCCTGACTTTC | CASSVEVGLPGANVLTF
TRBD2 | TRBJ2-7 | . | TRBV14 | TGTGCCAGCAGCCTAAGGGGACTAGCGGGGAGCGAGCAGTACTTC | CASSLRGLAGSEQYF
. | TRBJ2-5 | . | TRBV6-1 | TGTGCCAGCAGTTACCCCGGGACCCAGTACTTC | CASSYPGTQYF
. | TRBJ2-1 | . | TRBV5-4 | TGTGCCAGCAGCTTGGAGACCCCGAGGGATGAGCAGTTCTTC | CASSLETPRDEQFF
. | TRBJ2-7 | . | TRBV11-2 | TGTGCCAGCAGCTTAGGTGGGGGGAGGCTTGCCTACGAGCAGTACTTC | CASSLGGGRLAYEQYF
. | TRBJ2-1 | few | TRBV29-1 | TGCAGCGTTGCCGGGACTCTGGTCGGAAATGAGCAGTTCTTC | CSVAGTLVGNEQFF
. | TRBJ2-1 | . | TRBV2 | TGTGCCAGCAAAAGAAGTGAGCAGTTCTTC | CASKRSEQFF
. | TRBJ2-4 | once | TRBV6-4 | TGTGCCAGCAGTGACAGGGCCAAAAACATTCAGTACTTC | CASSDRAKNIQYF
. | TRBJ1-5 | . | TRBV11-2 | TGTGCCAGCAGCCTCTGGGCGAATCAGCCCCAGCATTTT | CASSLWANQPQHF
. | TRBJ2-2 | . | TRBV6-1 | TGTGCCAGCAGACTACAGTCGAACACCGGGGAGCTGTTTTTT | CASRLQSNTGELFF
. | TRBJ2-5 | few | TRBV23-1 | TGCGCCAGCAGTCAGATCGGCCGACAGGCCCGGAAGACCCAGTACTTC | CASSQIGRQARKTQYF
. | TRBJ1-1 | . | TRBV30 | TGTGCCTGGGGGCCCCTGAACACTGAAGCTTTCTTT | CAWGPLNTEAFF
TRBD1 | TRBJ2-1 | few | TRBV9 | TGTGCCAGCAGCGTTCGAAGCGACAGGGTCGCCAACAATGAGCAGTTCTTC | CASSVRSDRVANNEQFF
. | TRBJ2-7 | . | TRBV29-1 | TGCAGCGTTGCCAGGGGTAGTTCCTACGAGCAGTACTTC | CSVARGSSYEQYF
. | TRBJ2-3 | . | TRBV29-1 | TGCAGCGGAGGGGCCCGCACAGATACGCAGTATTTT | CSGGARTDTQYF
TRBD1 | TRBJ2-7 | . | TRBV5-1 | TGCGCCAGCAGCCCGGGACAGCTAGACGAGCAGTACTTC | CASSPGQLDEQYF
TRBD2 | TRBJ2-3 | few | TRBV19 | TGTGCCAGTAGTATAGTCACTAGCGACAGCACAGATACGCAGTATTTT | CASSIVTSDSTDTQYF
TRBD1 | TRBJ1-1 | . | TRBV6-5 | TGTGCCACCGCCCCAGGGGGACGTGCCACTGAAGCTTTCTTT | CATAPGGRATEAFF
TRBD1 | TRBJ2-7 | . | TRBV4-1 | TGCGCCAGCAGCCAAGACCGGGACAGGCCCTACGAGCAGTACTTC | CASSQDRDRPYEQYF
TRBD1 | TRBJ2-7 | few | TRBV29-1 | TGCAGCGTTGAAGGCGGGACAGGGGGAACCTACGAGCAGTACTTC | CSVEGGTGGTYEQYF
TRBD1 | TRBJ1-2 | . | TRBV29-1 | TGCAGCGTTCCCAGGACAGGGTCCTATGGCTACACCTTC | CSVPRTGSYGYTF
. | TRBJ2-7 | . | TRBV5-1 | TGCGCCAGCAGCGGTGACAGGACCGAGCAGTACTTC | CASSGDRTEQYF
. | TRBJ2-1 | . | TRBV25-1 | TGTGCCAGCAGCAGGGTTGAGCAGTTCTTC | CASSRVEQFF
. | TRBJ1-1 | . | TRBV29-1 | TGCAGCGTTATAATGTTCACTGAAGCTTTCTTT | CSVIMFTEAFF
. | TRBJ2-1 | . | TRBV5-6 | TGTGCCAGCAGCCTAGGGGACGGCCCCTACAATGAGCAGTTCTTC | CASSLGDGPYNEQFF